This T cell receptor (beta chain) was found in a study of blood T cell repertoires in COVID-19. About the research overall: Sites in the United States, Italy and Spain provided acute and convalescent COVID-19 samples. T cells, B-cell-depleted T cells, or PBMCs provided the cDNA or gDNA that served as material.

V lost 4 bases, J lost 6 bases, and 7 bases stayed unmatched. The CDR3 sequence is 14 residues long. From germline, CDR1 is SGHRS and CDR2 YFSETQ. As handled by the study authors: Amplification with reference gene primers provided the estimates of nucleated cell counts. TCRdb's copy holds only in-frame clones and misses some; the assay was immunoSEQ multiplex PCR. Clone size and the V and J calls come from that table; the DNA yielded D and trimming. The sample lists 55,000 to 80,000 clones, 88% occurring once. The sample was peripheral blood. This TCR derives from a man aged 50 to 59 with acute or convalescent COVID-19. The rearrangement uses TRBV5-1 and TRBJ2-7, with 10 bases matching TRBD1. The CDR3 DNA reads TGCGCCAGCAGCGCGGGACAGGGGTTGAGCGAGCAGTACTTC. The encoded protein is CASSAGQGLSEQYF.